Below are 25 T cell receptor beta chains sequenced from a single sample in a study of shared clonotypes between healthy human individuals. Libraries were prepared by immunoSEQ multiplex PCR; TCRdb keeps only in-frame clonotypes and omits some of them. The profile shows more than 2,000,000 clones, around nine tenths of them singletons. The specimen was naive CD4+ T cells sorted from blood. Documented subset: CD45RA+ positively selected. The receptors derive from a man aged 18 to 30 in good health.

This chain connects TRBV19 to TRBJ1-2, with D unclear. CDR1 and CDR2 (germline): LNHDA, SQIVND (reference sequence). The CDR3 runs to 13 residues. V shed 3 bases and J shed 4 bases, with 9 bases lying between them. The DNA for the CDR3 is TGTGCCAGTAGTATGGCGGTCCCCTATGGCTACACCTTC. It codes for CASSMAVPYGYTF.

The chain joins TRBV13 to TRBJ1-2; TRBD1 matches 8 bases. V lost 3 bases and J lost 2; bases outside the gene matches: 5. Germline V gene lookup returns CDR1 PRHDT and CDR2 FYEKMQ (reference sequence). CDR3 length equals 15 residues. The CDR3 DNA is TGTGCCAGCAGCTTTTTGTCAGGGGGCAACTATGGCTACACCTTC. This translates into CASSFLSGGNYGYTF.

This clone has just a few counts. The sample has other DNA sequences that encode this CDR3 too. CDR3 DNA: TGCGCCAGCAGCTTGGGACAGGTCAATGAAAAACTGTTTTTT. Encoded protein: CASSLGQVNEKLFF. The chain employs TRBV5-1 and TRBJ1-4; a possible D gene is TRBD1 (6 bases). The CDR3 spans 14 residues. Germline CDR1 SGHRS, CDR2 YFSETQ. Trimming removed 0 bases at V and 5 bases at J, with 8 bases between.

The chain links TRBV7-9 to TRBJ2-7; D may match TRBD1 or TRBD2 (5 bases each). V was pared by 4 bases and J by 10 bases, with 23 bases between. CDR3 size: 15 residues. Per the germline V gene, CDR1 is SEHNR and CDR2 is FQNEAQ (reference sequence). CDR3 protein: CASSSDGTPTEAQYF. The CDR3 DNA sequence: TGTGCCAGCAGCTCCGACGGGACGCCCACGGAGGCCCAGTACTTC.

This chain links TRBV7-2 with TRBJ2-3, with TRBD1 identical over 7 bases. CDR3 length equals 16 residues. With 1 base clipped from V and 2 bases from J, the junction kept 6 bases outside the gene matches. In germline, CDR1 is SGHTA, CDR2 FQGNSA. CDR3 DNA sequence: TGTGCCAGCAGCTTAGTAAGGGGGCAGTACACAGATACGCAGTATTTT. The encoded protein is CASSLVRGQYTDTQYF.

This clone has a single count. The rearrangement joins TRBV30 to TRBJ2-6; tentative D call: TRBD2 (6 bases). This CDR3 comprises 17 residues. CDR1 is GTSNPN, CDR2 SVGIG, per germline (reference sequence). The V end lost 0 bases, the J end lost 0 bases, and 12 bases lay between the germline ends. The CDR3 bases are TGTGCCTGGAGTGTCCAGCGGGCCATCTCTGGGGCCAACGTCCTGACTTTC. Protein: CAWSVQRAISGANVLTF.

The DNA for the CDR3 is TGTGCCAGCAGTTTCCAGCGAGATCAGCCCCAGCATTTT. Translating it yields CASSFQRDQPQHF. The J gene is TRBJ1-5, the V gene TRBV27; D remains unclear. The CDR3 covers 13 residues. CDR1 MNHEY and CDR2 SMNVEV come from the germline V gene (reference sequence). Trimming removed 3 bases from V and 5 bases from J, with 8 bases in between.

This clone was observed a single time. The V call is TRBV5-1, the J call TRBJ2-3; no reliable D call. Per germline, CDR1 SGHRS and CDR2 YFSETQ. The V end lost 1 base, the J end lost 0 bases, and 9 bases lay between the germline ends. This CDR3 has 15 residues. The CDR3 region has the DNA TGCGCCAGCAGCTTGCATGGGTTTAGCACAGATACGCAGTATTTT. This encodes CASSLHGFSTDTQYF.

This chain uses TRBV28 with TRBJ1-1, with TRBD1 matching 10 bases. Losses at the gene ends were 2 bases for V and 10 bases for J; bases not matched to a gene: 10. From germline, CDR1 is MDHEN and CDR2 SYDVKM. This CDR3 has 15 residues. CDR3 in amino acids: CASSLTPGQGKTAFF. DNA for the CDR3: TGTGCCAGCAGTTTAACCCCGGGACAGGGGAAGACAGCTTTCTTT.

Concerning this clone itself: Other DNA variants within this sample encode the same CDR3. The chain combines TRBV28 with TRBJ2-7; 7 bases fit TRBD1. J gave up 2 bases and V 6 bases, and 7 bases lay outside the gene matches. The CDR3 is 14 residues long. CDR1 and CDR2 from the germline V gene are MDHEN and SYDVKM. The CDR3 region is CASSTGTVTYEQYF. CDR3 DNA sequence: TGTGCCAGCAGCACCGGGACAGTAACCTACGAGCAGTACTTC.

The rearrangement links TRBV29-1 to TRBJ2-3, with 9 bases that match TRBD1. CDR1 and CDR2 (germline): SQVTM, ANQGSEA. This CDR3 is 15 amino acids long. V dropped 3 bases and J dropped 3; count of bases not matched to a gene: 7. The DNA for the CDR3 is TGCAGCGTTGACGGACAGGGGATCTTAACAGATACGCAGTATTTT. This encodes CSVDGQGILTDTQYF.

V usage is TRBV6-5 and J usage is TRBJ1-4; a possible D gene is TRBD1 (6 bases). In germline, CDR1 is MNHEY, CDR2 SVGAGI. The CDR3 length is 15 residues. Trimming removed 2 bases at V and 4 bases at J, with 11 bases between. The CDR3 loop is CASSYGGQNNEKLFF. For the CDR3, the DNA is TGTGCCAGCAGTTACGGGGGGCAGAATAATGAAAAACTGTTTTTT.

The chain carries TRBV11-2 and TRBJ2-7; 10 nucleotides agree with TRBD2. The CDR3 runs to 17 residues. Looked up from germline, CDR1 is SGHAT and CDR2 is FQNNGV. J gave up 1 base and V 3 bases, and 9 bases lay outside the gene matches. The CDR3 is CASSLETSGLISYEQYF. As DNA, the CDR3 is TGTGCCAGCAGCTTGGAGACTAGCGGGTTGATTTCCTACGAGCAGTACTTC.

This clone was seen just once. The chain carries TRBV19 and TRBJ1-5, with 8 bases aligning to TRBD1. The V and J ends lost 4 bases and 6 bases, in that order; junction bases with no gene match: 5. CDR1 and CDR2 from the germline V gene are LNHDA and SQIVND (reference sequence). CDR3 size: 14 residues. CDR3 DNA: TGTGCCAGTAGTAGGGCAGGGGGCGGTCAGCCCCAGCATTTT. Translated, it gives CASSRAGGGQPQHF.

CDR3 protein: CASSYSISGFGYTF. For the CDR3, the DNA is TGTGCCAGCAGTTACTCGATTTCCGGGTTTGGCTACACCTTC. The chain carries TRBV6-5 and TRBJ1-2; the D is unclear. The CDR3 is 14 residues long. The V end was cut by 0 bases, the J end by 7 bases, with 12 bases between. Germline CDR1 reads MNHEY; CDR2 reads SVGAGI.

This chain connects TRBV7-2 to TRBJ1-1; D is ambiguous. The V gene's germline CDR1 is SGHTA and CDR2 FQGNSA. V was shortened by 5 bases and J by 1 base, with 8 bases between the two germline ends. This CDR3 spans 13 amino acids. The CDR3 DNA sequence: TGTGCCAGCAGCCCGGACGGGAACACTGAAGCTTTCTTT. Amino acids: CASSPDGNTEAFF.

The chain couples TRBV19 to TRBJ1-5; D is perhaps TRBD1 (5 bases). V was shortened by 6 bases and J by 1 base, with 10 bases between the two germline ends. CDR3 length equals 14 residues. In germline, CDR1 is LNHDA, CDR2 SQIVND (reference sequence). The CDR3 nucleotides read TGTGCCAGTAGACGTCGGGGGAGCAATCAGCCCCAGCATTTT. Its translation is CASRRRGSNQPQHF.

As concerns this clone: The sample carries other DNA sequences with the same CDR3. The chain couples TRBV19 to TRBJ2-5; 7 bases agree with TRBD1. CDR1 LNHDA and CDR2 SQIVND come from the germline V gene (reference sequence). Germline trimming cut 4 bases from V and 4 bases from J; bases unmatched to any gene: 6. The CDR3 is 14 residues long. CDR3 amino acids: CASSTRQGGETQYF. The CDR3 nucleotides read TGTGCCAGTAGTACCCGACAGGGTGGAGAGACCCAGTACTTC.

The chain couples TRBV19 to TRBJ2-1; 10 bases line up with TRBD1. V shed 5 bases, J shed 5 bases, and the junction held 15 bases outside the gene matches. The CDR3 runs 18 residues. Germline lookup yields CDR1 LNHDA and CDR2 SQIVND (reference sequence). For the CDR3, the DNA is TGTGCCAGTAGTCCACTCATCAGACAGGGGGCGAGGGACAATGAGCAGTTCTTC. It yields the protein CASSPLIRQGARDNEQFF.

The chain carries TRBV19 and TRBJ2-7; the match to TRBD1 covers 8 bases. V lost 4 bases and J lost 4; bases outside the gene matches: 6. Germline V gene sequence: CDR1 LNHDA, CDR2 SQIVND (reference sequence). The CDR3 runs 14 residues. This CDR3 reads CASSRAQGAYEQYF. The CDR3 nucleotides read TGTGCCAGTAGTAGGGCGCAGGGGGCGTACGAGCAGTACTTC.

A remark on this clone: The junction shows a germline mismatch at one end, possibly a read error. The V call is TRBV7-7, the J call TRBJ2-1; 14 nucleotides agree with TRBD2. Germline V gene lookup returns CDR1 SSHAT and CDR2 FNYEAQ (reference sequence). This CDR3 spans 15 amino acids. The DNA of the CDR3 is TGTGCTAGCAGCCGGGGACTAGCGGGAGTAAATGAGCAGTTCTTC. Translation: CASSRGLAGVNEQFF. Variable domain in full (rest from reference TRBV7-7 and TRBJ2-1): GAGVSQSPRYKVTKRGQDVTLRCDPISSHATLYWYQQALGQGPEFLTYFNYEAQPDKSGLPSDRFSAERPEGSISTLTIQRTEQRDSAMYRCASSRGLAGVNEQFFGPGTRLTVL.

The V call is TRBV30, the J call TRBJ2-3; D is perhaps TRBD2 (6 bases). This CDR3 contains 17 residues. Trimming removed 1 base from V and 2 bases from J, with 19 bases in between. Germline V gives CDR1 GTSNPN, CDR2 SVGIG (reference sequence). The CDR3 nucleotides are TGTGCCTGGAGTGCCTTCTGGGACTCCGCAGTCACAGATACGCAGTATTTT. Residues: CAWSAFWDSAVTDTQYF.

CDR3 in DNA: TGTGCCTGGAGTGCCGAGACGGGGTACGAGCAGTACTTC. Its protein product is CAWSAETGYEQYF. The chain uses TRBV30 and TRBJ2-7; D may be TRBD2 (5 bases). There are 13 residues in the CDR3. Trimming pared 1 base from V and 4 bases from J, leaving 11 bases between. Germline V CDR1 and CDR2: GTSNPN, SVGIG (reference sequence). The full variable domain, completed using reference TRBV30 and TRBJ2-7, is SQTIHQWPATLVQPVGSPLSLECTVEGTSNPNLYWYRQAAGRGLQLLFYSVGIGQISSEVPQNLSASRPQDRQFILSSKKLLLSDSGFYLCAWSAETGYEQYFGPGTRLTVT.

J is TRBJ2-7 and V is TRBV6-1, with 13 nucleotides matching TRBD2. CDR1 and CDR2 from the germline V gene are MNHNS and SASEGT. The V gene end was trimmed by 2 bases and the J gene end by 6 bases; junction bases not matched to a gene: 4. The CDR3 runs 15 residues. CDR3: CASSETLAGGVEQYF. In nucleotides, the CDR3 is TGTGCCAGCAGTGAAACACTAGCGGGAGGGGTCGAGCAGTACTTC.

V and J are TRBV4-2 and TRBJ2-7, with D perhaps being TRBD1 or TRBD2 (5 bases each). The CDR3 length is 13 residues. Germline values: CDR1 LGHNA, CDR2 YNFKEQ. Trimming pared 6 bases from V and 2 bases from J, leaving 11 bases between. CDR3 DNA sequence: TGTGCCAGCAGGGGGACGGGAACCTACGAGCAGTACTTC. As protein: CASRGTGTYEQYF.